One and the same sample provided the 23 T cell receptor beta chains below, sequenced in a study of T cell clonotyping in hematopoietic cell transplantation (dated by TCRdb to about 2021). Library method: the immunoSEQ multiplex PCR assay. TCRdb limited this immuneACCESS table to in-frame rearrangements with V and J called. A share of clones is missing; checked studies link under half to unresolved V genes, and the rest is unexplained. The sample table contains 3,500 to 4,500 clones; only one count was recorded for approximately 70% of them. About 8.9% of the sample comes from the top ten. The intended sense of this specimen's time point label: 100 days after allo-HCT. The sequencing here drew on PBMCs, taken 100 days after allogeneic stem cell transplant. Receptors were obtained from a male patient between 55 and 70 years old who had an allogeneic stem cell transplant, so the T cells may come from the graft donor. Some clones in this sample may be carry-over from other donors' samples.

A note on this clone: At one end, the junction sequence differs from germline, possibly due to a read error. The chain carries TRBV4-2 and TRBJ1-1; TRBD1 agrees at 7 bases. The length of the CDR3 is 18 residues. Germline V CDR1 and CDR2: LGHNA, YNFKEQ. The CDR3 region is CASSQGRGQRPSGTEAFF. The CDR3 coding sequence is TGTGCCAGCAGCCAAGGTAGGGGACAGAGGCCTTCCGGGACTGAAGCCTTCTTT.

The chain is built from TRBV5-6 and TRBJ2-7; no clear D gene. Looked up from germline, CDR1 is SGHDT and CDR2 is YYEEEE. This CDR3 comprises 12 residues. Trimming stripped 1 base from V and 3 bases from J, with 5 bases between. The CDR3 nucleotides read TGTGCCAGCAGCTTGTCGAACTACGAGCAGTACTTC. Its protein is CASSLSNYEQYF.

CDR3: CASSPLSGTHEQYF. CDR3 nucleotide sequence: TGTGCCAGCAGTCCCCTTTCGGGTACCCACGAGCAGTACTTC. This chain connects TRBV28 to TRBJ2-7; no reliable D call. Trimming took off 5 bases at V and 5 bases at J, with 16 bases between the two ends. This CDR3 is built from 14 residues. Germline CDR1 and CDR2: MDHEN and SYDVKM.

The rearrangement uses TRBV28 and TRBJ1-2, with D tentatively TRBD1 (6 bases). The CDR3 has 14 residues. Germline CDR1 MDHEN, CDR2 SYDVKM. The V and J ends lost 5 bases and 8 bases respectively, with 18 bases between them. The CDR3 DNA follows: TGTGCCAGCAGTCTTCTTCAGGGGAATAGAGGCTACACCTTC. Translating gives CASSLLQGNRGYTF.

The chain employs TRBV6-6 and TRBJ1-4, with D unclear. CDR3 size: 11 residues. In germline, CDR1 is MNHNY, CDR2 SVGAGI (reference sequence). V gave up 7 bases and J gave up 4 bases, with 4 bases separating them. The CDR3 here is CASTVNEKLFF. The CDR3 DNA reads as TGTGCCAGCACCGTTAATGAAAAACTGTTTTTT.

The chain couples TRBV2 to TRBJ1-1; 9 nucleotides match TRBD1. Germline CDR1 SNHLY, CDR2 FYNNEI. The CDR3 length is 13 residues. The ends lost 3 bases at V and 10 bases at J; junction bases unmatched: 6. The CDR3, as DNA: TGTGCCAGCAGTGACGGGACAGGGAAACGAGCTTTCTTT. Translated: CASSDGTGKRAFF.

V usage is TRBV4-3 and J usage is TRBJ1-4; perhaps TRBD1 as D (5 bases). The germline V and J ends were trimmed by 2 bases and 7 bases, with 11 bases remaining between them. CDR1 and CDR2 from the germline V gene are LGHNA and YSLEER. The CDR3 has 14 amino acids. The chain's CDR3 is CASSQRGISEKLFF. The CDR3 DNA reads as TGCGCCAGCAGCCAAAGGGGCATAAGTGAAAAACTGTTTTTT.

DNA for the CDR3: TGCAGCGTGCTTCTTTCCGGGAATGAAAAACTGTTTTTT. Amino acid sequence: CSVLLSGNEKLFF. This sequence joins TRBV29-1 and TRBJ1-4; the D is unclear. CDR3 size: 13 residues. Trimming removed 6 bases from V and 5 bases from J, with 13 bases in between. Germline V gene lookup returns CDR1 SQVTM and CDR2 ANQGSEA.

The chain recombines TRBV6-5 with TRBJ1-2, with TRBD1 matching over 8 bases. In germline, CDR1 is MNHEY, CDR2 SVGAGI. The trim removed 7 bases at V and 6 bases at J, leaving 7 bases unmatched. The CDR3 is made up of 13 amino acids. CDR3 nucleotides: TGTGCCAGCACCTCCCAGGGGGCAGATGGCTACACCTTC. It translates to CASTSQGADGYTF.

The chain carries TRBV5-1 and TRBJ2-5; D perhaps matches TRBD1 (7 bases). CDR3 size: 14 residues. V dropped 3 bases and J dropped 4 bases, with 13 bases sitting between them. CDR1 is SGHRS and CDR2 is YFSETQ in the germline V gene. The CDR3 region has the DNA TGCGCCAGCAGCTCGATTCAGGGGGGAGAGACCCAGTACTTC. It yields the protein CASSSIQGGETQYF.

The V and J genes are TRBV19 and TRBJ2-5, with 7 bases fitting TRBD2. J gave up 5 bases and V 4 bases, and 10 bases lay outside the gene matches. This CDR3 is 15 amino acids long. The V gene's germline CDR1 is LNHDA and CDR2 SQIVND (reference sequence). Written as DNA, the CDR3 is TGTGCCAGTAGTACCTGGGGGGAGGGAACGGAGACCCAGTACTTC. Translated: CASSTWGEGTETQYF.

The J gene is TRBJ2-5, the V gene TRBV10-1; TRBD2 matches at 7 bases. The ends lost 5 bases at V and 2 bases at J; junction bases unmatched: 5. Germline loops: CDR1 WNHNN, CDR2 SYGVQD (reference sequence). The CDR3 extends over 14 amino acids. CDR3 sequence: CASSIGGGQETQYF. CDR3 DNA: TGCGCCAGCAGTATCGGCGGGGGTCAAGAGACCCAGTACTTC.

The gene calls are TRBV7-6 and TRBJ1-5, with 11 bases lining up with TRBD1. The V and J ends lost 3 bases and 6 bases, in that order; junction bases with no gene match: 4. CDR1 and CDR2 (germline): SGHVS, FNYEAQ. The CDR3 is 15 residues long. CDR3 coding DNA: TGTGCCAGCAGCTTCGGACAGGGGGCTGGTCAGCCCCAGCATTTT. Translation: CASSFGQGAGQPQHF.

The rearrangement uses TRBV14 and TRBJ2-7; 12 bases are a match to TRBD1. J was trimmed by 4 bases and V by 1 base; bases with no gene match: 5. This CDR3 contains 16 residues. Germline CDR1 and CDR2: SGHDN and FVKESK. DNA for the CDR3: TGTGCCAGCAGCCAAGGTCGGGGACAGGGGGCTTACGAGCAGTACTTC. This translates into CASSQGRGQGAYEQYF.

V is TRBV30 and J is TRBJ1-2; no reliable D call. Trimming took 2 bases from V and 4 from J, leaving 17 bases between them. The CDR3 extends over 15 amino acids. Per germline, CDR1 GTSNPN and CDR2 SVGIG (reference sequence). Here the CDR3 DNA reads TGTGCCTGGAGTTCTGGGAGCAAAATGGGCTATGGCTACACCTTC. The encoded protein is CAWSSGSKMGYGYTF.

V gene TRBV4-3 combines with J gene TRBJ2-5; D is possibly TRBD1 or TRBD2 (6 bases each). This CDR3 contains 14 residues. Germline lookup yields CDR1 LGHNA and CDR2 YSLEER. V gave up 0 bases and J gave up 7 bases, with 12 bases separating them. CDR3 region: CASSQERGVGTQYF. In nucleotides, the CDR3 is TGCGCCAGCAGCCAAGAGAGGGGGGTCGGGACCCAGTACTTC.

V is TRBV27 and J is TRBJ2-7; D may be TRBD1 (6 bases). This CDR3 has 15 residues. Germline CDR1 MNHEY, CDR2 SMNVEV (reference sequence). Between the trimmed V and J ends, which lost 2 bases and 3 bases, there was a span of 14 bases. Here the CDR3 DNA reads TGTGCCAGCAGTTTAAGCCCCCGAGGGGGCTACGAGCAGTACTTC. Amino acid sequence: CASSLSPRGGYEQYF.

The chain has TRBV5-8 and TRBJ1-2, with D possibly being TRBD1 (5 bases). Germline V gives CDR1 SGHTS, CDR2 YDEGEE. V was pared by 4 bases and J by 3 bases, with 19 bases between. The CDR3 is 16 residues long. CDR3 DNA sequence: TGTGCCAGCAGCCCCCGTGAGGGCAGGGCCTACTATGGCTACACCTTC. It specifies CASSPREGRAYYGYTF.

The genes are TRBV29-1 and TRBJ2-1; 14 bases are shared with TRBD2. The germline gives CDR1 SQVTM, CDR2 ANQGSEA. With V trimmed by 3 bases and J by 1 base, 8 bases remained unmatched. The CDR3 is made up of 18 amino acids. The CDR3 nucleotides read TGCAGCGTTGAGTTGGGACTAGCGGGGGTCCCTTCCTACAATGAGCAGTTCTTC. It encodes CSVELGLAGVPSYNEQFF.

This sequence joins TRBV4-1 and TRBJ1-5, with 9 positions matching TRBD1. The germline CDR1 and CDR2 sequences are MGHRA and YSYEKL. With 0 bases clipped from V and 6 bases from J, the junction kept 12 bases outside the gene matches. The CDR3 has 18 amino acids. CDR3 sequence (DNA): TGCGCCAGCAGCCAAGATCCGTCTAGGACAGGGGAGTTTCAGCCCCAGCATTTT. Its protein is CASSQDPSRTGEFQPQHF.

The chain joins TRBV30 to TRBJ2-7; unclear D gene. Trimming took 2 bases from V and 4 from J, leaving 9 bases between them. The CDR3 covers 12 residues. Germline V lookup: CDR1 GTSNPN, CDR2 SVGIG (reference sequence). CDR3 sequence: CAWSLTSYEQYF. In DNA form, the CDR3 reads TGTGCCTGGAGTCTTACATCTTACGAGCAGTACTTC.

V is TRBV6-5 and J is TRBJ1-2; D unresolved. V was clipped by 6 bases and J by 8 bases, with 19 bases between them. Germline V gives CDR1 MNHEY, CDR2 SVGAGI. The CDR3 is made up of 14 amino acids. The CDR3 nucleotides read TGTGCCAGCAGCCAGGCCGGGTCGGGTAGCGGCTACACCTTC. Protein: CASSQAGSGSGYTF.

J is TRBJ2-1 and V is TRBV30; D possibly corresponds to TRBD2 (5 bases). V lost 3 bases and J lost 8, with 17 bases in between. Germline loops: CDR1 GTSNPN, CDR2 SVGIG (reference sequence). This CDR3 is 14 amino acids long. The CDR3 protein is CAWRRGKEVYEQFF. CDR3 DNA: TGTGCCTGGAGACGGGGTAAAGAGGTCTATGAGCAGTTCTTC.